The 27 T cell receptor beta chains below all came from one sample that was sequenced in a study of beta chain features in type 1 diabetes. TCRB transcripts that were expressed got sequenced, as all of the isolated RNA had been reverse transcribed. TCRdb's copy holds only in-frame clones and misses some; the assay was immunoSEQ multiplex PCR. The repertoire consists of some 15,000 clones, with around two fifths occurring once and the leading ten covering about 0.5%. Sequenced input: stem cell memory CD4+ T cells from blood. The receptors stem from a middle-aged woman in good health.

V and J are TRBV6-4 and TRBJ1-1, with D possibly being TRBD1 (6 bases). The ends were cut back, 4 bases at V and 1 base at J, with 7 bases in the middle. Germline values: CDR1 MRHNA, CDR2 SNTAGT. CDR3 length: 13 amino acids. The CDR3: CASSVQGNTEAFF. CDR3 nucleotide sequence: TGTGCCAGCAGTGTACAGGGGAACACTGAAGCTTTCTTT.

CDR3: CASRSRDRSLSLSNQPQHF. The CDR3, as DNA: TGTGCCAGTCGAAGCCGGGACAGGTCGCTCTCTCTTAGCAATCAGCCCCAGCATTTT. The genes are TRBV19 and TRBJ1-5; TRBD1 agrees at 8 bases. This CDR3 region has 19 residues. The V segment lost 8 bases and the J segment 0 bases; nucleotides outside the gene matches: 18. Germline V gives CDR1 LNHDA, CDR2 SQIVND (reference sequence).

The rearrangement links TRBV5-4 to TRBJ2-5; 10 bases align to TRBD1. The ends lost 4 bases at V and 1 base at J; junction bases unmatched: 1. Looked up from germline, CDR1 is SGHNT and CDR2 is YYREEE (reference sequence). The CDR3 covers 14 residues. CDR3 sequence: CASSRTGGQETQYF. Here the CDR3 DNA reads TGTGCCAGCAGCAGGACAGGGGGCCAAGAGACCCAGTACTTC. Variable domain in full (rest from reference TRBV5-4 and TRBJ2-5): ETGVTQSPTHLIKTRGQQVTLRCSSQSGHNTVSWYQQALGQGPQFIFQYYREEENGRGNFPPRFSGLQFPNYSSELNVNALELDDSALYLCASSRTGGQETQYFGPGTRLLVL.

DNA of the CDR3: TGTGCCAGTAGTATAGGCGGCTACCAAGAGACCCAGTACTTC. Its protein is CASSIGGYQETQYF. This chain links TRBV19 with TRBJ2-5; D unresolved. V was pared by 1 base and J by 0 bases, with 6 bases between. Germline CDR1 and CDR2: LNHDA and SQIVND (reference sequence). The length of the CDR3 is 14 residues. The full variable domain, completed using reference TRBV19 and TRBJ2-5, is DGGITQSPKYLFRKEGQNVTLSCEQNLNHDAMYWYRQDPGQGLRLIYYSQIVNDFQKGDIAEGYSVSREKKESFPLTVTSAQKNPTAFYLCASSIGGYQETQYFGPGTRLLVL.

The V and J genes are TRBV18 and TRBJ1-3; 7 bases match TRBD1. This CDR3 region has 15 residues. The ends lost 6 bases at V and 0 bases at J; junction bases unmatched: 5. Germline loops: CDR1 KGHSH, CDR2 LQKENI. The CDR3 DNA reads TGTGCCAGCTCGCCTGGGACAGTCTCTGGAAACACCATATATTTT. It yields the protein CASSPGTVSGNTIYF.

V is TRBV29-1 and J is TRBJ2-5; TRBD1 matches 7 bases. The J call may not be correct, given that the DNA end is closer to TRBJ2-7. This CDR3 has 13 residues. Looked up from germline, CDR1 is SQVTM and CDR2 is ANQGSEA. CDR3 bases: TGCAGCTCTAACGGACAGGCCGACTACGAGCAGTACTTC. Amino acids: CSSNGQADYEQYF.

This clone was picked up one time. J is TRBJ2-5 and V is TRBV6-1, with D possibly matching TRBD2 (5 bases). Deletions cut 2 bases from V and 4 bases from J, with 11 bases between. CDR1 is MNHNS and CDR2 is SASEGT in the germline V gene. The CDR3 runs to 14 residues. DNA of the CDR3: TGTGCCAGCAGTGAATTGAGGGTCCCAGAGACCCAGTACTTC. This sequence encodes CASSELRVPETQYF.

V usage is TRBV6-5 and J usage is TRBJ2-3; D possibly corresponds to TRBD2 (5 bases). The germline V gene has CDR1 MNHEY and CDR2 SVGAGI. The CDR3 is 11 amino acids. Trimming took 6 bases from V and 4 from J, leaving 5 bases between them. The CDR3 loop reads CASRRADTQYF. The CDR3 region has the DNA TGTGCCAGCAGGCGGGCAGATACGCAGTATTTT.

This clone was detected only a few times. The gene calls are TRBV7-4 and TRBJ1-5; D gene unclear. The CDR3 runs 16 residues. The V and J ends lost 5 bases and 1 base respectively, with 15 bases between them. CDR1 and CDR2 from the germline V gene are SGHVT and SQSDAQ. The CDR3 here is CASSPSPVRSNQPQHF. The CDR3 DNA is TGTGCCAGCAGCCCATCGCCGGTTCGGAGCAATCAGCCCCAGCATTTT.

V is TRBV5-1 and J is TRBJ1-1; D might be TRBD1 (5 bases). The V gene's germline CDR1 is SGHRS and CDR2 YFSETQ. V was pared by 4 bases and J by 6 bases, with 16 bases between. The CDR3 extends over 14 amino acids. CDR3 DNA sequence: TGCGCCAGCAGCCGAGTCGAAGGGGCTGCTGAAGCTTTCTTT. It is translated as CASSRVEGAAEAFF.

The chain couples TRBV5-1 to TRBJ2-1, with TRBD2 identical over 10 bases. V dropped 5 bases and J dropped 7; count of bases not matched to a gene: 9. The CDR3 contains 15 residues. Per germline, CDR1 SGHRS and CDR2 YFSETQ. The CDR3 loop is CASSSSGGAGNEQFF. The CDR3 bases are TGCGCCAGCAGTTCCAGCGGGGGGGCCGGTAATGAGCAGTTCTTC.

This clone occurred once. This chain links TRBV6-5 with TRBJ1-4; D remains unclear. CDR1 and CDR2 (germline): MNHEY, SVGAGI. This CDR3 has 14 residues. The germline V and J ends were trimmed by 2 bases and 7 bases, with 11 bases remaining between them. The CDR3 protein is CASSYAGRSEKLFF. The CDR3 nucleotides read TGTGCCAGCAGTTACGCGGGCAGGTCTGAAAAACTGTTTTTT.

This chain connects TRBV6-6 to TRBJ2-5; D perhaps matches TRBD1 (5 bases). CDR3 length: 16 residues. The V gene's germline CDR1 is MNHNY and CDR2 SVGAGI (reference sequence). Between the trimmed V and J ends, which lost 2 bases and 3 bases, there was a span of 16 bases. The CDR3 DNA reads as TGTGCCAGCAGTTACGGCCAGGGTCTTACCAAAGAGACCCAGTACTTC. It yields the protein CASSYGQGLTKETQYF.

This chain uses TRBV6-6 with TRBJ2-2; 9 bases align to TRBD1. This CDR3 contains 16 residues. Trimming at V came to 9 bases and at J to 2 bases, leaving 10 bases not matched to a gene. Germline-derived CDR1 and CDR2 are MNHNY and SVGAGI (reference sequence). This CDR3 reads CASAPDRGFNTGELFF. The DNA for the CDR3 is TGTGCCAGTGCGCCAGACAGGGGGTTTAACACCGGGGAGCTGTTTTTT.

This sequence joins TRBV11-2 and TRBJ2-3, with a tentative D call TRBD2 (5 bases). This CDR3 is 14 amino acids long. The germline gives CDR1 SGHAT, CDR2 FQNNGV. V lost 5 bases and J lost 4, with 13 bases in between. DNA for the CDR3: TGTGCCAGCAGCCAGAGAGCGGCGGCAGATACGCAGTATTTT. It encodes CASSQRAAADTQYF.

The chain joins TRBV6-1 to TRBJ1-5; weak D call: TRBD1 (5 bases). CDR3 length equals 13 residues. CDR1 and CDR2 (germline): MNHNS, SASEGT. Trimming left V 2 bases short and J 6 bases short, with 8 bases between. The CDR3 sequence: CASSESRVQPQHF. The DNA of the CDR3 is TGTGCCAGCAGTGAATCCAGGGTTCAGCCCCAGCATTTT.

This chain connects TRBV25-1 to TRBJ1-1, with TRBD1 as a possible D gene (5 bases). Germline V gene lookup returns CDR1 MGHDK and CDR2 SYGVNS. V was shortened by 1 base and J by 6 bases, with 6 bases between the two germline ends. The CDR3 length is 12 residues. CDR3 DNA: TGTGCCAGCAGTGAATCGACAGCTGAAGCTTTCTTT. Its translation is CASSESTAEAFF.

The genes are TRBV19 and TRBJ2-1; D ambiguous. Trimming took off 4 bases at V and 5 bases at J, with 18 bases between the two ends. This CDR3 spans 16 amino acids. CDR1 LNHDA and CDR2 SQIVND come from the germline V gene (reference sequence). CDR3 DNA: TGTGCCAGTAGTAGGCCGGTAGCCCCCGGAGACAATGAGCAGTTCTTC. Its protein product is CASSRPVAPGDNEQFF.

In its sample, this clone was seen a few times. The gene calls are TRBV7-6 and TRBJ2-7; 9 bases are a match to TRBD1. Germline lookup yields CDR1 SGHVS and CDR2 FNYEAQ. V dropped 5 bases and J dropped 2; count of bases not matched to a gene: 7. The CDR3 is 15 amino acids. Written as DNA, the CDR3 is TGTGCCAGCAGCACCCACCGGGACAGGGCCTACGAGCAGTACTTC. Its protein product is CASSTHRDRAYEQYF.

The rearrangement joins TRBV27 to TRBJ2-5; TRBD2 matches 8 bases. V trimming: 9 bases; J trimming: 2 bases; junction bases outside the gene matches: 5. Germline values: CDR1 MNHEY, CDR2 SMNVEV (reference sequence). The CDR3 loop spans 13 amino acids. CDR3 sequence reads: CASSGGGQETQYF. CDR3 sequence (DNA): TGTGCCAGTTCGGGAGGGGGTCAAGAGACCCAGTACTTC.

J is TRBJ2-1 and V is TRBV19, with 9 positions matching TRBD2. CDR1 is LNHDA and CDR2 is SQIVND in the germline V gene (reference sequence). This CDR3 comprises 16 residues. Trimming removed 5 bases from V and 4 bases from J; junction bases left unmatched: 9. CDR3 DNA: TGTGCCAGTAGTCCCCATAGCGGGGGCCGATACAATGAGCAGTTCTTC. Amino acid sequence: CASSPHSGGRYNEQFF.

The rearrangement links TRBV27 to TRBJ2-3; TRBD1 might be the D (6 bases). The CDR3 loop spans 13 amino acids. Germline values: CDR1 MNHEY, CDR2 SMNVEV (reference sequence). V was shortened by 6 bases and J by 10 bases, with 17 bases between the two germline ends. CDR3 residues: CASSQNRDLAQYF. The CDR3 bases are TGTGCCAGCAGCCAAAACAGGGATCTCGCGCAGTATTTT.

This clone is deemed medium-sized. The CDR3 nucleotides read TGTGCCATCAGTGACAGGGTTAGGTCCTACGAGCAGTACTTC. This encodes CAISDRVRSYEQYF. The chain employs TRBV10-3 and TRBJ2-7; TRBD1 might be the D (5 bases). In germline, CDR1 is ENHRY, CDR2 SYGVKD. Trimming left V 3 bases short and J 1 base short, with 10 bases between. The length of the CDR3 is 14 residues.

This clone showed up just once. The DNA is left out, because the CDR3 cannot be placed on it with certainty; the CDR3 is given as TCRdb lists it. This chain joins TRBV7-8 and TRBJ1-6. Including both end residues, the CDR3 is 14 amino acids long. Per germline, CDR1 SGHVS and CDR2 FQNEAQ. The CDR3: CASSFGSGNSPLHF.

The gene calls are TRBV7-6 and TRBJ2-3; TRBD2 agrees at 16 bases. V gave up 1 base and J gave up 0 bases; unmatched junction bases: 10. The CDR3 loop spans 21 amino acids. Germline CDR1 SGHVS, CDR2 FNYEAQ. Here the CDR3 DNA reads TGTGCCAGCAGCTTAGTGCCGGGACTAGCGGGGGGGCCTGCTAGCACAGATACGCAGTATTTT. This translates into CASSLVPGLAGGPASTDTQYF.

This clone was recorded a few times. This sequence joins TRBV5-4 and TRBJ2-2; the D gene is possibly TRBD2 (5 bases). Germline CDR1 reads SGHNT; CDR2 reads YYREEE (reference sequence). The CDR3 totals 13 residues. V lost 2 bases, J lost 9 bases, and 11 bases lay in between. CDR3 amino acids: CASSFRGSRELFF. CDR3 nucleotides: TGTGCCAGCAGCTTCCGCGGGTCTAGGGAGCTGTTTTTT. The variable domain in full, completed from reference TRBV5-4 and TRBJ2-2, reads ETGVTQSPTHLIKTRGQQVTLRCSSQSGHNTVSWYQQALGQGPQFIFQYYREEENGRGNFPPRFSGLQFPNYSSELNVNALELDDSALYLCASSFRGSRELFFGEGSRLTVL.

The table lists this clone with a few counts. The J gene is TRBJ2-7, the V gene TRBV6-5; 7 bases line up with TRBD2. The CDR3 has 16 amino acids. In germline, CDR1 is MNHEY, CDR2 SVGAGI. The V and J ends lost 0 bases and 2 bases, in that order; junction bases with no gene match: 7. The chain's CDR3 is CASSYSGGSGTYEQYF. For the CDR3, the DNA is TGTGCCAGCAGTTACTCGGGAGGGAGTGGTACCTACGAGCAGTACTTC.